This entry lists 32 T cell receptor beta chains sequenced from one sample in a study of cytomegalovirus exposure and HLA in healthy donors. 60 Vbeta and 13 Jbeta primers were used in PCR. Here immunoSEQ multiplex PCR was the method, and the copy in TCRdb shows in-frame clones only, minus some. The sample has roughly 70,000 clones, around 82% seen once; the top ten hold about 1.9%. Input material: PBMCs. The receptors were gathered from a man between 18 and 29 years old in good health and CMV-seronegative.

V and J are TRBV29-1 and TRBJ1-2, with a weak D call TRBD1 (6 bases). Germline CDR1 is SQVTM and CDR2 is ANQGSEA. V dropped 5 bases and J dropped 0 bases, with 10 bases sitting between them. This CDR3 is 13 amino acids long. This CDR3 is CSVPDSANYGYTF. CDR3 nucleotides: TGCAGCGTTCCGGACAGCGCTAACTATGGCTACACCTTC.

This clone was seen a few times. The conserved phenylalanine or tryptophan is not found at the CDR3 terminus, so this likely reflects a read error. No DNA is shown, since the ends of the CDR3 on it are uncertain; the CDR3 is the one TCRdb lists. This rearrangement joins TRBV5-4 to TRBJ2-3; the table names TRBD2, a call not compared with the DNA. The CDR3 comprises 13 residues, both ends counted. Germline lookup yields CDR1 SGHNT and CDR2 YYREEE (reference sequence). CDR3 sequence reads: CASSFGSSGGPLL.

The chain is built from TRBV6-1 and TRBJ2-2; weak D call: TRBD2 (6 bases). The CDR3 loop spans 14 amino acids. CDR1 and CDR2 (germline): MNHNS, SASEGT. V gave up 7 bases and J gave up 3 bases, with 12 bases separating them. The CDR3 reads CASNPSVDTGELFF. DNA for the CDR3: TGTGCCAGCAACCCTAGCGTGGACACCGGGGAGCTGTTTTTT.

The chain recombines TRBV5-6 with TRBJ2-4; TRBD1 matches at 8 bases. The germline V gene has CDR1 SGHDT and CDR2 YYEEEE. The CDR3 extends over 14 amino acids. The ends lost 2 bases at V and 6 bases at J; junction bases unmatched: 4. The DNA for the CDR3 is TGTGCCAGCAGCTTCGGGACAGGCCGAAACATTCAGTACTTC. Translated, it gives CASSFGTGRNIQYF.

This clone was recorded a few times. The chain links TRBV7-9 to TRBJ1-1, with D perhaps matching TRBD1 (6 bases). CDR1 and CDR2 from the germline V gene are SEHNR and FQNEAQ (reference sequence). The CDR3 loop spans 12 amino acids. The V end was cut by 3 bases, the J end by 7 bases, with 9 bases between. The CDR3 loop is CASSFNRVEAFF. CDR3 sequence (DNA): TGTGCCAGCAGCTTTAACAGGGTTGAAGCTTTCTTT. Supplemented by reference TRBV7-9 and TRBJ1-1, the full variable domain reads DTGVSQNPRHKITKRGQNVTFRCDPISEHNRLYWYRQTLGQGPEFLTYFQNEAQLEKSRLLSDRFSAERPKGSFSTLEIQRTEQGDSAMYLCASSFNRVEAFFGQGTRLTVV.

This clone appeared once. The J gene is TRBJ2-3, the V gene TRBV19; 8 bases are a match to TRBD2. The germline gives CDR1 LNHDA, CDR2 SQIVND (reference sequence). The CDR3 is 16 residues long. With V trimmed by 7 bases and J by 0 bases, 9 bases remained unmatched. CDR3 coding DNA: TGTGCCAGTACCATGCTCAGCGGGAGTAGCACAGATACGCAGTATTTT. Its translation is CASTMLSGSSTDTQYF.

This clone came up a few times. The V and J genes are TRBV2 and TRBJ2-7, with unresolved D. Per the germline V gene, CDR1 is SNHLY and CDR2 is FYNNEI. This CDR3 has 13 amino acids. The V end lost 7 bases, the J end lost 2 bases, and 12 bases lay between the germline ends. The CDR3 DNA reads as TGTGCCAGCAATCGGCAGGCAGCCTACGAGCAGTACTTC. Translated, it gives CASNRQAAYEQYF.

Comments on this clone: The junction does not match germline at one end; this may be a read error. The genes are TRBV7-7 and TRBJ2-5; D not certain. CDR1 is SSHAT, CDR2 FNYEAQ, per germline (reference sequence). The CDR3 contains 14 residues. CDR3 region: CASSLGGNQETQYF. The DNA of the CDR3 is TGTGCTAGCAGCTTAGGCGGAAACCAAGAGACCCAGTACTTC.

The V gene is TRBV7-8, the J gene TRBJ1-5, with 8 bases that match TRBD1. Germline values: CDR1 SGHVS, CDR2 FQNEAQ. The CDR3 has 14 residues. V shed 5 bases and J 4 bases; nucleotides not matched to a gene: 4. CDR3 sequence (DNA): TGTGCCAGCAGCCCAAGGGACAGGAATCAGCCCCAGCATTTT. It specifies CASSPRDRNQPQHF.

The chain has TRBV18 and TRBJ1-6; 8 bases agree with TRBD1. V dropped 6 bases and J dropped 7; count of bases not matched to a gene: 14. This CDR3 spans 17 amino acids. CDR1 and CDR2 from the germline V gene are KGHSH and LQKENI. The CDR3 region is CASSPSTGGPGNSPLHF. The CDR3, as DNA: TGTGCCAGCTCGCCTAGTACAGGGGGGCCCGGGAATTCACCCCTCCACTTT. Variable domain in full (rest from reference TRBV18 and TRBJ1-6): NAGVMQNPRHLVRRRGQEARLRCSPMKGHSHVYWYRQLPEEGLKFMVYLQKENIIDESGMPKERFSAEFPKEGPSILRIQQVVRGDSAAYFCASSPSTGGPGNSPLHFGNGTRLTVT.

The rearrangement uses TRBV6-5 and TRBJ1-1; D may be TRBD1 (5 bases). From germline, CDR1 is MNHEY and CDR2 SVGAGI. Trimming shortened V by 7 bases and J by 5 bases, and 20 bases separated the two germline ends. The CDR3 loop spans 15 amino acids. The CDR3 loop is CASTPLGGAKTEAFF. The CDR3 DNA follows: TGTGCCAGCACCCCCCTGGGAGGGGCTAAGACTGAAGCTTTCTTT.

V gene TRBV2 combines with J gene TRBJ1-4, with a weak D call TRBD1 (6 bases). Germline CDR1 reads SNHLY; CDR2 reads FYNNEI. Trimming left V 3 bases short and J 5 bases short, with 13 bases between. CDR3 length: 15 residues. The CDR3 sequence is CASSEGAEVNEKLFF. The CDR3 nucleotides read TGTGCCAGCAGTGAGGGGGCAGAAGTAAATGAAAAACTGTTTTTT.

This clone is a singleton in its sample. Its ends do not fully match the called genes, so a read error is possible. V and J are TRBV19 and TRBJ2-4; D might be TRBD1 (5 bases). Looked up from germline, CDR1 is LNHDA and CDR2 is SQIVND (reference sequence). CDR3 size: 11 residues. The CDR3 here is CASSTGLVFAF. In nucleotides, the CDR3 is TGTGCCAGTAGTACAGGGCTAGTCTTCGCCTTC.

CDR3 in amino acids: CASSPSSGFAFF. CDR3 in DNA: TGTGCCAGCTCACCGTCGAGCGGCTTTGCTTTCTTT. The chain joins TRBV18 to TRBJ1-1; D is undetermined. The germline CDR1 and CDR2 sequences are KGHSH and LQKENI. The CDR3 loop spans 12 amino acids. The V end lost 3 bases, the J end lost 11 bases, and 13 bases lay between the germline ends.

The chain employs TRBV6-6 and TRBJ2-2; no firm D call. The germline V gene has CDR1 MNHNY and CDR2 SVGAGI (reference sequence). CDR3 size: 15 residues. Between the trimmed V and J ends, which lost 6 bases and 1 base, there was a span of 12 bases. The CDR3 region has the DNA TGTGCCAGCAGGGAGCCAAGAGGGAACACCGGGGAGCTGTTTTTT. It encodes CASREPRGNTGELFF.

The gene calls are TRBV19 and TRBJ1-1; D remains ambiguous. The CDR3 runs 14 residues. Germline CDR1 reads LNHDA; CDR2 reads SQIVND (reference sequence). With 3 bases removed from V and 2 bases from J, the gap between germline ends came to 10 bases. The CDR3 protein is CASSIADTNTEAFF. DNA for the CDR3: TGTGCCAGTAGTATCGCCGACACCAACACTGAAGCTTTCTTT.

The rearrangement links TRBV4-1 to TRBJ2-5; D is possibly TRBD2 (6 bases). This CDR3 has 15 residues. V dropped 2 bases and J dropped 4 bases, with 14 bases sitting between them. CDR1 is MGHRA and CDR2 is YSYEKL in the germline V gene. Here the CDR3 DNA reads TGCGCCAGCAGCCAATCAGGGACTTCGGGAGAGACCCAGTACTTC. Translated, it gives CASSQSGTSGETQYF.

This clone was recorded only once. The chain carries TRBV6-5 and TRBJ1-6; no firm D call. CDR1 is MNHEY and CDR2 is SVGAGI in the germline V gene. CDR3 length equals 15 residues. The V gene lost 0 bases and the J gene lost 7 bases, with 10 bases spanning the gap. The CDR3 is CASSYSRSRNSPLHF. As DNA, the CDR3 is TGTGCCAGCAGTTACTCGAGGTCAAGAAATTCACCCCTCCACTTT.

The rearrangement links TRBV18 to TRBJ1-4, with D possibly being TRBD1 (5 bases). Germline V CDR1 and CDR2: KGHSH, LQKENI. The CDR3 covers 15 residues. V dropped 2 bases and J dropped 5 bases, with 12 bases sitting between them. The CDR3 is CASSPGARVNEKLFF. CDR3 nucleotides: TGTGCCAGCTCACCAGGGGCCAGAGTGAATGAAAAACTGTTTTTT.

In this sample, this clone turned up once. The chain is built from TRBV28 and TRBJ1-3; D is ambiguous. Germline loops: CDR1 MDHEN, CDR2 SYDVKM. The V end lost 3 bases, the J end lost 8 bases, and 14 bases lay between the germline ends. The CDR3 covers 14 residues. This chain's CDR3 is CASSFSRFGDTIYF. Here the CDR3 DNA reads TGTGCCAGCAGTTTTTCGAGGTTCGGCGACACCATATATTTT.

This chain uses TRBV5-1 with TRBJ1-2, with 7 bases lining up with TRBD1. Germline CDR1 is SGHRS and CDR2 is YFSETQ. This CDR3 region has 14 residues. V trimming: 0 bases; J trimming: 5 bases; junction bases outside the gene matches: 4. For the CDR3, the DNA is TGCGCCAGCAGCTTGGAACAGGGGAGGTATGGCTACACCTTC. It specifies CASSLEQGRYGYTF.

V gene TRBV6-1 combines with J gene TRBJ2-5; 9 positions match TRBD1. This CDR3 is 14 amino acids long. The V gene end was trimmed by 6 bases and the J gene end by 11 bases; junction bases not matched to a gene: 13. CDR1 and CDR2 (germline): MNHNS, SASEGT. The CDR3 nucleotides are TGTGCCAGCAGAGCACCGGGACAGGGTTTAAAGCAGTACTTC. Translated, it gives CASRAPGQGLKQYF.

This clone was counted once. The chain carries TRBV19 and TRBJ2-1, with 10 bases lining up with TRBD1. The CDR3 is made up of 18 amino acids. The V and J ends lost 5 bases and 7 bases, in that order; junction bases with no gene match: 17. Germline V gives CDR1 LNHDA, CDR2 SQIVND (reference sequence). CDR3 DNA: TGTGCCAGTAGTTCCTACCAACGGACAGGGGGAGGTCGGAATGAGCAGTTCTTC. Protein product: CASSSYQRTGGGRNEQFF. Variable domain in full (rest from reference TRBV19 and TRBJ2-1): DGGITQSPKYLFRKEGQNVTLSCEQNLNHDAMYWYRQDPGQGLRLIYYSQIVNDFQKGDIAEGYSVSREKKESFPLTVTSAQKNPTAFYLCASSSYQRTGGGRNEQFFGPGTRLTVL.

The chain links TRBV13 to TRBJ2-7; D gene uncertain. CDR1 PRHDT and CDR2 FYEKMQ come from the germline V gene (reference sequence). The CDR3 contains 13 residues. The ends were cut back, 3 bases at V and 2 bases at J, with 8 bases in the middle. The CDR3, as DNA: TGTGCCAGCAGCTTTGAGCAAACCTACGAGCAGTACTTC. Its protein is CASSFEQTYEQYF. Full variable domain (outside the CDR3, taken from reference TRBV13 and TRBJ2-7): AAGVIQSPRHLIKEKRETATLKCYPIPRHDTVYWYQQGPGQDPQFLISFYEKMQSDKGSIPDRFSAQQFSDYHSELNMSSLELGDSALYFCASSFEQTYEQYFGPGTRLTVT.

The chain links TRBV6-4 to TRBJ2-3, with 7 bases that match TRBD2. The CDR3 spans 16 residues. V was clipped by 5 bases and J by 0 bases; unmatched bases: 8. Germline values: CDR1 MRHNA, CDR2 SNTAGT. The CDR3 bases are TGTGCCAGCAGTCAATCGGGGGGAGGGAGCACAGATACGCAGTATTTT. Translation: CASSQSGGGSTDTQYF.

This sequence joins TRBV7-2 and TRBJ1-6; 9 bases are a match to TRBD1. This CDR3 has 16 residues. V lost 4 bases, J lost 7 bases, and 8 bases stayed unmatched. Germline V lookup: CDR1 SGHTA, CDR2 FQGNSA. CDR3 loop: CASSSEQGARNSPLHF. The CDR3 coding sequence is TGTGCCAGCAGCTCCGAACAGGGGGCGAGGAATTCACCCCTCCACTTT.

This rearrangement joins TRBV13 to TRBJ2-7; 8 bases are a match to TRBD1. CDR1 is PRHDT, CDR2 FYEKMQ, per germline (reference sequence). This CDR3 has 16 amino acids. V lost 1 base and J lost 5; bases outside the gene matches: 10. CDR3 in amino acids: CASSLVSLDRVNEQYF. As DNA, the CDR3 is TGTGCCAGCAGCTTAGTAAGCCTGGACAGGGTAAACGAGCAGTACTTC.

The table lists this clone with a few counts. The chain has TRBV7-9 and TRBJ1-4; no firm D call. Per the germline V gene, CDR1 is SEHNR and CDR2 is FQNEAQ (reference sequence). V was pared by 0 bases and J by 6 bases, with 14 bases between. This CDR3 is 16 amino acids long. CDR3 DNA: TGTGCCAGCAGCTTAGCGCGGCCAGCCCTGTATGAAAAACTGTTTTTT. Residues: CASSLARPALYEKLFF.

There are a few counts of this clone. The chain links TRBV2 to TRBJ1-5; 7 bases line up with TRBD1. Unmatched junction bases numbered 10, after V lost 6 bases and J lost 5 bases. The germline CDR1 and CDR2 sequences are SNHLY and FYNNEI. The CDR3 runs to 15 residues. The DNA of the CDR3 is TGTGCCAGCAGCTTCGACAGGGAAGTCGATCAGCCCCAGCATTTT. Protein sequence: CASSFDREVDQPQHF. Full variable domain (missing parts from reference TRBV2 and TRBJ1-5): EPEVTQTPSHQVTQMGQEVILRCVPISNHLYFYWYRQILGQKVEFLVSFYNNEISEKSEIFDDQFSVERPDGSNFTLKIRSTKLEDSAMYFCASSFDREVDQPQHFGDGTRLSIL.

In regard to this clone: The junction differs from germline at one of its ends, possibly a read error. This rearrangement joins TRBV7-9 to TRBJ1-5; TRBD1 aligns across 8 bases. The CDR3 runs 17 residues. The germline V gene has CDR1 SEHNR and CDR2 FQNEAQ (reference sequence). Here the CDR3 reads CSSSSSLRQGINQPQHF. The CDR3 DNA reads TGTTCCAGCAGCTCGTCTCTGAGACAGGGGATAAATCAGCCCCAGCATTTT.

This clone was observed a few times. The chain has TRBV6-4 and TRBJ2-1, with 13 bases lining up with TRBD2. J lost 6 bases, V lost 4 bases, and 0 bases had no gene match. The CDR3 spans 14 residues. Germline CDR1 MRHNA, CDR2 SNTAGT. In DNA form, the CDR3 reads TGTGCCAGCAGTGGGACTAGCGGGAGCAATGAGCAGTTCTTC. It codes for CASSGTSGSNEQFF.

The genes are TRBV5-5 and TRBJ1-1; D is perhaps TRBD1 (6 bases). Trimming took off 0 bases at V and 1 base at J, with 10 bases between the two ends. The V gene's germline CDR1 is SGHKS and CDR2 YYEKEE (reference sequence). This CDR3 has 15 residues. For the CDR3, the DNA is TGTGCCAGCAGCTTGGTAGCCAGGGGGAACACTGAAGCTTTCTTT. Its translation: CASSLVARGNTEAFF.